This T cell receptor (beta chain) came from a study of blood T cell repertoires in COVID-19. Overall study: From the United States, Italy and Spain came samples of acute and convalescent COVID-19. From T cells, B-cell-depleted T cells, or PBMCs came the material, which was cDNA or gDNA.

Original handling: Amplification from reference gene primers served as the basis for estimated nucleated cell counts. Profiled with immunoSEQ multiplex PCR; TCRdb holds only in-frame clones, not every one. V and J calls and clone size are given by that table; D and trimming were obtained from the DNA. The profile shows around 130,000 clones, approximately 84% of them singletons. The germline V gene has CDR1 SEHNR and CDR2 FQNEAQ (reference sequence). This CDR3 is 15 amino acids long. V was cut by 5 bases and J by 4 bases, with 17 bases left in between. Sequencing was done on a sample of peripheral blood. The chain is built from TRBV7-9 and TRBJ1-2, with D possibly TRBD1 on 5 matching bases. This sequence was found in a woman in her fifties or sixties with acute or convalescent COVID-19. CDR3 in amino acids: CASSQAGFVAYGYTF. For the CDR3, the DNA is TGTGCCAGCAGCCAGGCAGGGTTCGTCGCCTATGGCTACACCTTC.